Here is one TCR beta chain with its context. This sample stems from a study of blood T cell repertoires in COVID-19. Across the study: Italy, Spain and the United States were the sources of the convalescent and acute COVID-19 samples. Sample material is recorded as cDNA or gDNA derived from T cells, B-cell-depleted T cells, or PBMCs.

In the original workflow: Amplification from reference gene primers served as the basis for estimated nucleated cell counts. Method: immunoSEQ multiplex PCR; TCRdb's copy keeps in-frame clones and lacks some. V and J calls and clone size are as listed in that table; D and trimming were resolved from the DNA. The repertoire holds some 150,000 clones, with about 79% as singletons. This receptor was obtained from a woman between 45 and 65 years old in a cohort sampled during active or convalescent COVID-19. Sequenced sample: peripheral blood.

CDR3 amino acids: CASSLGQGVPEQYF. DNA of the CDR3: TGTGCCAGCAGCCTCGGACAGGGGGTCCCCGAGCAGTACTTC. The V call is TRBV7-9, the J call TRBJ2-7, with 10 bases matching TRBD1. The CDR3 is 14 residues long. The V gene's germline CDR1 is SEHNR and CDR2 FQNEAQ (reference sequence). J gave up 6 bases and V 5 bases, and 7 bases lay outside the gene matches.